Sequencing of this TCR beta chain was carried out in a study of T cells in Graves' hyperthyroidism and ophthalmopathy. The study, taken as a whole, reports: Blood shared most expanded thyroid clonotypes above 0.001. Ophthalmopathy was told apart from stable hyperthyroidism by a 13 V-J model. Ophthalmopathy was predicted by the model a median of around 5.9 months ahead of onset.

From germline, CDR1 is MNHNS and CDR2 SASEGT. The CDR3 covers 16 residues. Trimming took off 5 bases at V and 1 base at J, with 16 bases between the two ends. This clonotype has a handful of counts. Its target is unknown. RNA transcripts served as the template for amplifying TCR beta CDR3 regions. TCR CDR3 regions were first amplified by RT-PCR with HTBI primers. TCRdb passed the multiplex PCR reads through MiXCR, listing each CDR3 protein once. The table has more than 550,000 distinct CDR3 sequences, over 15% seen once. The sample taken for sequencing was blood. This receptor was taken from a woman aged 50 to 60 with Graves' hyperthyroidism that later progressed to Graves' ophthalmopathy. The V and J genes are TRBV6-1 and TRBJ2-3; perhaps TRBD2 as D (6 bases). CDR3 region: CASSTGVTVRTDTQYF. The CDR3, as DNA: TGTGCCAGCAGTACGGGGGTGACAGTACGCACAGATACGCAGTATTTT.